Below, 25 T cell receptor beta chains from the same sample are listed, as sequenced in a study of blood T cell repertoires in COVID-19. The assay was immunoSEQ multiplex PCR, and TCRdb's table has in-frame clones only and misses some. The sample includes 140,000 to 150,000 clones, around nine tenths of them seen just once. Sequenced sample: peripheral blood. The receptors here all came from a human donor in a cohort sampled during active COVID-19.

This sequence joins TRBV19 and TRBJ2-7; 10 positions agree with TRBD2. The germline V gene encodes CDR1 LNHDA and CDR2 SQIVND (reference sequence). Trimming removed 5 bases from V and 5 bases from J; junction bases left unmatched: 6. The CDR3 is 14 residues long. The DNA for the CDR3 is TGTGCCAGTAGTTCTCGAGGGACTAGCGACGAGCAGTACTTC. Its protein is CASSSRGTSDEQYF. Together with reference TRBV19 and TRBJ2-7, the CDR3 gives the full variable domain: DGGITQSPKYLFRKEGQNVTLSCEQNLNHDAMYWYRQDPGQGLRLIYYSQIVNDFQKGDIAEGYSVSREKKESFPLTVTSAQKNPTAFYLCASSSRGTSDEQYFGPGTRLTVT.

The V call is TRBV10-3, the J call TRBJ2-1; possible D gene TRBD1, 6 bases. Germline loops: CDR1 ENHRY, CDR2 SYGVKD. Deletions cut 6 bases from V and 0 bases from J, with 9 bases between. The CDR3 is 14 residues long. CDR3: CAISGQSSYNEQFF. The CDR3 DNA sequence: TGTGCCATCAGCGGACAGTCCTCCTACAATGAGCAGTTCTTC.

In this sample, this clone turned up a few times. The rearrangement links TRBV19 to TRBJ1-5, with TRBD1 matching 7 bases. CDR1 and CDR2 from the germline V gene are LNHDA and SQIVND (reference sequence). The junction had 4 bases not matched to a gene; V was cut back by 3 bases and J by 2 bases. The CDR3 extends over 15 amino acids. CDR3 residues: CASSIRQGGNQPQHF. CDR3 nucleotides: TGTGCCAGTAGTATCAGACAGGGAGGCAATCAGCCCCAGCATTTT.

The chain combines TRBV19 with TRBJ1-6; D remains ambiguous. The CDR3 has 13 residues. CDR1 is LNHDA, CDR2 SQIVND, per germline (reference sequence). Trimming removed 6 bases from V and 0 bases from J, with 3 bases in between. The DNA of the CDR3 is TGTGCCAGTAGCAGCTCCTATAATTCACCCCTCCACTTT. Residues: CASSSSYNSPLHF.

The rearrangement uses TRBV6-5 and TRBJ1-2; maybe TRBD1 (6 bases). The CDR3 is made up of 14 amino acids. Trimming pared 6 bases from V and 8 bases from J, leaving 19 bases between. CDR1 is MNHEY, CDR2 SVGAGI, per germline. The CDR3 region is CASSYGQSLKGYTF. For the CDR3, the DNA is TGTGCCAGCAGCTACGGACAGAGTCTTAAAGGCTACACCTTC.

This rearrangement joins TRBV5-1 to TRBJ2-7; 7 bases line up with TRBD1. Germline loops: CDR1 SGHRS, CDR2 YFSETQ. The CDR3 loop spans 14 amino acids. V was clipped by 0 bases and J by 4 bases; unmatched bases: 4. DNA for the CDR3: TGCGCCAGCAGCTTGGGTAGGGGGCAGTACGAGCAGTACTTC. Protein: CASSLGRGQYEQYF.

This rearrangement joins TRBV5-1 to TRBJ2-7; D possibly corresponds to TRBD2 (6 bases). The CDR3 is 14 residues long. Trimming stripped 7 bases from V and 2 bases from J, with 16 bases between. CDR1 SGHRS and CDR2 YFSETQ come from the germline V gene. The CDR3 region has the DNA TGCGCCAGCGCTGTCGGGGACTTTGCCTACGAGCAGTACTTC. Residues: CASAVGDFAYEQYF. Combining the CDR3 with reference TRBV5-1 and TRBJ2-7 gives the whole variable domain KAGVTQTPRYLIKTRGQQVTLSCSPISGHRSVSWYQQTPGQGLQFLFEYFSETQRNKGNFPGRFSGRQFSNSRSEMNVSTLELGDSALYLCASAVGDFAYEQYFGPGTRLTVT.

The CDR3, as DNA: TGTGCCAGCAGCTCCCGGACTAGCGGAAAAAACATTCAGTACTTC. Its protein product is CASSSRTSGKNIQYF. The chain carries TRBV11-1 and TRBJ2-4; the match to TRBD2 covers 10 bases. After removal of 4 bases from V and 4 bases from J, the junction contained 4 bases not matched to a gene. There are 15 residues in the CDR3. Germline V gene sequence: CDR1 SGHAT, CDR2 FQDESV (reference sequence).

This sequence joins TRBV29-1 and TRBJ2-2; TRBD2 aligns across 11 bases. The length of the CDR3 is 12 residues. Per the germline V gene, CDR1 is SQVTM and CDR2 is ANQGSEA. J was trimmed by 7 bases and V by 5 bases; bases with no gene match: 0. CDR3 coding DNA: TGCAGCGTTCTAGCGGGGGGCGGGGAGCTGTTTTTT. Protein product: CSVLAGGGELFF.

The CDR3 here is CAGGPVAGDNEQFF. As DNA, the CDR3 is TGTGCCGGAGGGCCCGTAGCGGGAGACAATGAGCAGTTCTTC. This chain links TRBV3-1 (or the pseudogene TRBV3-2) with TRBJ2-1; 9 positions match TRBD2. The CDR3 is 14 amino acids. V gave up 11 bases and J gave up 5 bases; unmatched junction bases: 10. Germline V gene sequence: CDR1 LGHDT, CDR2 YNNKEL (reference sequence).

The chain recombines TRBV4-3 with TRBJ1-2; tentative D call: TRBD1 (5 bases). The germline gives CDR1 LGHNA, CDR2 YSLEER. Trimming took 0 bases from V and 7 from J, leaving 12 bases between them. The CDR3 sequence is 14 residues long. In DNA form, the CDR3 reads TGCGCCAGCAGCCAAGATAAAGGCCAGGGTGGCTACACCTTC. This gives the protein CASSQDKGQGGYTF.

This chain connects TRBV12-3 or TRBV12-4 to TRBJ2-1, with D hard to call. The V end lost 6 bases, the J end lost 7 bases, and 10 bases lay between the germline ends. This CDR3 has 12 residues. The CDR3 spells CASSTRKNEQFF. CDR3 in DNA: TGTGCCAGCAGCACCAGAAAAAATGAGCAGTTCTTC.

The CDR3 loop is CASSLDRGLGDTQYF. CDR3 bases: TGTGCCAGCAGCCTAGACAGGGGGCTCGGAGATACGCAGTATTTT. This chain uses TRBV7-2 with TRBJ2-3; 10 bases match TRBD1. V shed 5 bases and J 5 bases; nucleotides not matched to a gene: 7. This CDR3 comprises 15 residues. Germline V gene lookup returns CDR1 SGHTA and CDR2 FQGNSA.

The rearrangement joins TRBV5-8 to TRBJ2-7, with a weak D call TRBD1 (6 bases). Trimming stripped 4 bases from V and 6 bases from J, with 14 bases between. The CDR3 is made up of 13 amino acids. The germline V gene encodes CDR1 SGHTS and CDR2 YDEGEE. The CDR3 sequence is CASSTNRVGEQYF. The DNA of the CDR3 is TGTGCCAGCAGCACAAACAGGGTCGGCGAGCAGTACTTC.

The table lists this clone with a few counts. The J gene is TRBJ2-5, the V gene TRBV4-1, with 7 bases lining up with TRBD2. CDR3 size: 13 residues. From germline, CDR1 is MGHRA and CDR2 YSYEKL. V shed 4 bases, J shed 4 bases, and the junction held 3 bases outside the gene matches. The CDR3 loop is CASSRLASETQYF. CDR3 sequence (DNA): TGCGCCAGCAGCCGACTAGCATCAGAGACCCAGTACTTC.

The gene calls are TRBV4-1 and TRBJ2-3, with D possibly being TRBD1 (6 bases). Per the germline V gene, CDR1 is MGHRA and CDR2 is YSYEKL. Trimming removed 4 bases at V and 4 bases at J, with 15 bases between. The CDR3 is 15 residues long. This chain's CDR3 is CASSLRTVRPDTQYF. In nucleotides, the CDR3 is TGCGCCAGCAGCCTCCGGACAGTACGACCAGATACGCAGTATTTT.

V is TRBV27 and J is TRBJ2-7; D possibly corresponds to TRBD1 (5 bases). Germline V CDR1 and CDR2: MNHEY, SMNVEV (reference sequence). The CDR3 runs to 15 residues. The germline V and J ends were trimmed by 2 bases and 2 bases, with 13 bases remaining between them. The CDR3 DNA reads TGTGCCAGCAGTTTACGTCCCCAGGGCCCCTACGAGCAGTACTTC. Protein: CASSLRPQGPYEQYF.

The rearrangement uses TRBV5-4 and TRBJ2-7; 8 nucleotides align to TRBD2. This CDR3 spans 14 amino acids. From germline, CDR1 is SGHNT and CDR2 YYREEE (reference sequence). V lost 0 bases, J lost 1 base, and 0 bases stayed unmatched. Written as DNA, the CDR3 is TGTGCCAGCAGCTTGGGACTAGCGTCCTACGAGCAGTACTTC. Protein sequence: CASSLGLASYEQYF.

The genes are TRBV19 and TRBJ2-1; 10 nucleotides line up with TRBD2. The CDR3 sequence is 15 residues long. Germline lookup yields CDR1 LNHDA and CDR2 SQIVND (reference sequence). V gave up 3 bases and J gave up 7 bases; unmatched junction bases: 6. CDR3 protein: CASSIFWTSGNEQFF. CDR3 bases: TGTGCCAGTAGTATCTTTTGGACTAGCGGAAATGAGCAGTTCTTC. The full variable domain, rest sourced from reference TRBV19 and TRBJ2-1, is DGGITQSPKYLFRKEGQNVTLSCEQNLNHDAMYWYRQDPGQGLRLIYYSQIVNDFQKGDIAEGYSVSREKKESFPLTVTSAQKNPTAFYLCASSIFWTSGNEQFFGPGTRLTVL.

This rearrangement joins TRBV11-3 to TRBJ2-6, with 7 bases matching TRBD2. Germline V gene data show CDR1 as SGHNT and CDR2 as YENEEA. The junction had 9 bases not matched to a gene; V was cut back by 5 bases and J by 2 bases. This CDR3 is built from 17 residues. CDR3 in amino acids: CASSQRTSRAGANVLTF. CDR3 nucleotides: TGTGCCAGCAGCCAGCGGACTAGTAGGGCTGGGGCCAACGTCCTGACTTTC.

Concerning this clone: Germline is not matched at one junction end, which may reflect a read error. The gene calls are TRBV30 and TRBJ2-7; D possibly corresponds to TRBD1 (6 bases). Germline-derived CDR1 and CDR2 are GTSNPN and SVGIG (reference sequence). The CDR3 length is 16 residues. Written as DNA, the CDR3 is TGTGCCTGGAGTGCGGGACACTACACCGCCTCCAACGAGCAGTACTTC. This gives the protein CAWSAGHYTASNEQYF. Combining the CDR3 with reference TRBV30 and TRBJ2-7 gives the whole variable domain SQTIHQWPATLVQPVGSPLSLECTVEGTSNPNLYWYRQAAGRGLQLLFYSVGIGQISSEVPQNLSASRPQDRQFILSSKKLLLSDSGFYLCAWSAGHYTASNEQYFGPGTRLTVT.

The chain links TRBV30 to TRBJ1-3; no reliable D call. V lost 7 bases to trimming and J lost 3 bases, with 10 bases between them. Germline assignment: CDR1 GTSNPN and CDR2 SVGIG (reference sequence). This CDR3 is built from 12 residues. CDR3: CAFTQDGNTIYF. CDR3 DNA: TGTGCCTTCACTCAGGATGGAAACACCATATATTTT.

The chain joins TRBV27 to TRBJ2-5, with 8 nucleotides matching TRBD1. Germline trimming cut 8 bases from V and 5 bases from J; bases unmatched to any gene: 13. The germline V gene has CDR1 MNHEY and CDR2 SMNVEV (reference sequence). CDR3 length: 15 residues. The CDR3 nucleotides are TGTGCCAGCCATAAATCGGGACAGGAGACGGAGACCCAGTACTTC. Its translation is CASHKSGQETETQYF.

The chain is built from TRBV6-1 and TRBJ1-2, with 9 bases aligning to TRBD1. Germline lookup yields CDR1 MNHNS and CDR2 SASEGT. CDR3 size: 15 residues. Trimming took 1 base from V and 8 from J; bases not matched to a gene: 8. CDR3 DNA sequence: TGTGCCAGCAGTGAAGTAGGGACAGGGAAGTACGGCTACACCTTC. As protein: CASSEVGTGKYGYTF.

The chain links TRBV27 to TRBJ1-2, with 9 bases matching TRBD1. The germline V gene encodes CDR1 MNHEY and CDR2 SMNVEV (reference sequence). CDR3 length equals 11 residues. Trimming cost V 10 bases and J 8 bases; bases outside gene matches: 5. The CDR3 DNA reads TGTGCCACCAGACAGGGGGGCGGCTACACCTTC. Protein: CATRQGGGYTF.